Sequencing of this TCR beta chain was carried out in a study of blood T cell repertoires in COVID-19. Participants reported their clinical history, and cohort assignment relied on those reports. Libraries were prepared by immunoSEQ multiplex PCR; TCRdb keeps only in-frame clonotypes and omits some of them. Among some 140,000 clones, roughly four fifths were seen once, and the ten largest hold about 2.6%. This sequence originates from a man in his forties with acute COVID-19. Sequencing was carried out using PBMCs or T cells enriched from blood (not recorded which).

The CDR3 DNA sequence: TGTGCCAGCAGTTCCGGGGGTAGCGACTCCTACGAGCAGTACTTC. This encodes CASSSGGSDSYEQYF. The chain couples TRBV6-2 or TRBV6-3 to TRBJ2-7; perhaps TRBD2 as D (6 bases). The CDR3 has 15 amino acids. Per the germline V gene, CDR1 is MNHEY and CDR2 is SVGEGT. Trimming took off 4 bases at V and 0 bases at J, with 13 bases between the two ends.